This note documents a single T cell receptor (beta chain) sequence. The antigen remains unidentified. A much larger clone differs from this one at a single base, so this may be a read error. Amplified TCR beta CDR3 regions came from RNA transcripts. HTBI primers were the set used in a first-round RT-PCR of the TCR CDR3. A single record per CDR3 protein comes from TCRdb applying MiXCR to the multiplex PCR reads. The sample consists of about 410,000 distinct CDR3 sequences, roughly 14% of them appearing once. These data come from a study of T cells in Graves' hyperthyroidism and ophthalmopathy. Study-level results: With a median lead of about 6.9 months before onset, the model predicted ophthalmopathy.

The CDR3 length is 14 residues. V dropped 2 bases and J dropped 9 bases, with 13 bases sitting between them. Per the germline V gene, CDR1 is MNHNY and CDR2 is SVGAGI (reference sequence). Clinical Activity Scores of at least 3, NOSPECS grades of at least 4 and durations under 3 months characterized ophthalmopathy patients. The chain combines TRBV6-6 with TRBJ2-2; D gene unclear. The receptor was isolated from a man aged 18 to 30 with Graves' ophthalmopathy. Specimen: blood. CDR3 sequence reads: CASSYGSITRELFF. In nucleotides, the CDR3 is TGTGCCAGCAGTTACGGGTCGATTACCAGGGAGCTGTTTTTT.